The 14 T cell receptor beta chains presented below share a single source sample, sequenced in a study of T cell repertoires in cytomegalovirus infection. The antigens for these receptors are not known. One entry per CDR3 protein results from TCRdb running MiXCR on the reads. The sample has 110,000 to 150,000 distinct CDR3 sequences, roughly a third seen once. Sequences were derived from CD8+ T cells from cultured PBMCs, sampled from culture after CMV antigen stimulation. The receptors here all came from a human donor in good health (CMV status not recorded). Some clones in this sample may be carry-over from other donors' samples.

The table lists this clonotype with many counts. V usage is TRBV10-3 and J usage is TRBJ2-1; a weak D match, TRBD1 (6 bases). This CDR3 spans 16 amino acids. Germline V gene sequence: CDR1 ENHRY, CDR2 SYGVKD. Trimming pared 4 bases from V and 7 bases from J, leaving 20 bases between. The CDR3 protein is CAISAGHAAIENEQFF. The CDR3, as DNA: TGTGCCATCAGTGCGGGACACGCCGCGATAGAGAATGAGCAGTTCTTC.

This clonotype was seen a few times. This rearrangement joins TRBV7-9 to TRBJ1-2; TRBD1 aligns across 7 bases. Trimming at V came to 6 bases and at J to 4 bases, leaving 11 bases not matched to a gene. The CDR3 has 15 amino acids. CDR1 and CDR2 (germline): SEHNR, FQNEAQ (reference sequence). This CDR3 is CASSHQGEEVYGYTF. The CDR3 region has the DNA TGTGCCAGCAGTCACCAGGGGGAGGAGGTCTATGGCTACACCTTC.

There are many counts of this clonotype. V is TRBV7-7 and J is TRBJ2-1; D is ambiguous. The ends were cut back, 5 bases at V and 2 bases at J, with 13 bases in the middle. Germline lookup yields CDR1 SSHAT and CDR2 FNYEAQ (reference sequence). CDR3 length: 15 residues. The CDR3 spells CASSPDSNPYNEQFF. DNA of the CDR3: TGTGCCAGCAGCCCCGACTCTAACCCCTACAATGAGCAGTTCTTC. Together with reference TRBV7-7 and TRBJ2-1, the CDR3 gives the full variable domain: GAGVSQSPRYKVTKRGQDVTLRCDPISSHATLYWYQQALGQGPEFLTYFNYEAQPDKSGLPSDRFSAERPEGSISTLTIQRTEQRDSAMYRCASSPDSNPYNEQFFGPGTRLTVL.

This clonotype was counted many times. The CDR3 DNA follows: TGTGCCAGCAGTTGGACTAGCGGCACAGATACGCAGTATTTT. Amino acid sequence: CASSWTSGTDTQYF. This rearrangement joins TRBV27 to TRBJ2-3; the match to TRBD2 covers 9 bases. V lost 4 bases to trimming and J lost 1 base; unmatched junction nucleotides: 0. Germline V gives CDR1 MNHEY, CDR2 SMNVEV (reference sequence). The CDR3 extends over 14 amino acids.

This CDR3 reads CASSPDPSYPTDTQYF. The CDR3 DNA reads TGTGCCAGCAGTCCGGACCCGTCCTACCCAACAGATACGCAGTATTTT. J is TRBJ2-3 and V is TRBV27; D is uncertain. CDR1 MNHEY and CDR2 SMNVEV come from the germline V gene (reference sequence). This CDR3 is built from 16 residues. The germline V and J ends were trimmed by 5 bases and 3 bases, with 18 bases remaining between them.

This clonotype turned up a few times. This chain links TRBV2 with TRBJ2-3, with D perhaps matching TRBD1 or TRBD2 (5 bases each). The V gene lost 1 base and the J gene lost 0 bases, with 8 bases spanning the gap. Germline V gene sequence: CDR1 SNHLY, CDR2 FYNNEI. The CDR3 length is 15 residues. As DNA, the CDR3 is TGTGCCAGCAGTGAAGTCGGGGCCAGCACAGATACGCAGTATTTT. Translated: CASSEVGASTDTQYF.

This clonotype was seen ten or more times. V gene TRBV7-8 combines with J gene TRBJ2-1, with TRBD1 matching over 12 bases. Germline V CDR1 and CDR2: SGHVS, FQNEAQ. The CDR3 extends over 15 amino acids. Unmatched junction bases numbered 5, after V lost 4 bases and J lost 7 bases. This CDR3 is CASSSSGQGANEQFF. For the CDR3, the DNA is TGTGCCAGCAGCTCCTCGGGACAGGGGGCGAATGAGCAGTTCTTC.

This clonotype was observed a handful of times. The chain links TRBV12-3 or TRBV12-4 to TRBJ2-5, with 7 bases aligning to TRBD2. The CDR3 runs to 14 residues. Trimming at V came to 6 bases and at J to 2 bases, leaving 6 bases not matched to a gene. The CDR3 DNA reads TGTGCCAGCAGCCTGGGGCGGGGGCAAGAGACCCAGTACTTC. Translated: CASSLGRGQETQYF.

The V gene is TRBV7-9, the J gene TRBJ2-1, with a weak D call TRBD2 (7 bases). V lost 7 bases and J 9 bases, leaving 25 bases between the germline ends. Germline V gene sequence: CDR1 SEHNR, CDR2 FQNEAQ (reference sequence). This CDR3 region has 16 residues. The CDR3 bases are TGTGCCAGCACGCCGTTCGGAGGGGGGGCGAAGGGTGAGCAGTTCTTC. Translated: CASTPFGGGAKGEQFF. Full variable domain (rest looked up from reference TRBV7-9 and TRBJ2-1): DTGVSQNPRHKITKRGQNVTFRCDPISEHNRLYWYRQTLGQGPEFLTYFQNEAQLEKSRLLSDRFSAERPKGSFSTLEIQRTEQGDSAMYLCASTPFGGGAKGEQFFGPGTRLTVL.

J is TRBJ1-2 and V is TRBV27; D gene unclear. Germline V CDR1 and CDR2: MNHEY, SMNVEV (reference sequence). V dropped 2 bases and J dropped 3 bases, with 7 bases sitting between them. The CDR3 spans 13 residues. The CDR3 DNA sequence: TGTGCCAGCAGTTTAGGGGTCGACTATGGCTACACCTTC. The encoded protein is CASSLGVDYGYTF.

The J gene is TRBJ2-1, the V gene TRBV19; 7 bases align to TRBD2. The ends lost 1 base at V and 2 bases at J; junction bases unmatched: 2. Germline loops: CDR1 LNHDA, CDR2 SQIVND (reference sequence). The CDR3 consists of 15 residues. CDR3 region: CASSIVAGAYNEQFF. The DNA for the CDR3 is TGTGCCAGTAGTATAGTTGCGGGGGCCTACAATGAGCAGTTCTTC.

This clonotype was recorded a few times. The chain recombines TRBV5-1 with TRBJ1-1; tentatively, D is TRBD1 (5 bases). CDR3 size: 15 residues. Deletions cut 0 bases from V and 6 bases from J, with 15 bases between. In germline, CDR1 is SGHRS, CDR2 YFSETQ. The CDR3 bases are TGCGCCAGCAGCTTGGGTTGGGGGATGAGTGCTGAAGCTTTCTTT. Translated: CASSLGWGMSAEAFF.

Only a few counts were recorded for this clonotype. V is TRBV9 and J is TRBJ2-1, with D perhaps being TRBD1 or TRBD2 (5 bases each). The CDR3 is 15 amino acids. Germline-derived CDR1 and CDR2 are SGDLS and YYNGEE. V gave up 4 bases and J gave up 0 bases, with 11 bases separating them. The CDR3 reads CASSPWGSSYNEQFF. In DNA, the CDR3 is TGTGCCAGCAGCCCTTGGGGGAGCTCCTACAATGAGCAGTTCTTC. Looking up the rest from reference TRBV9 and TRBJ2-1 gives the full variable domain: DSGVTQTPKHLITATGQRVTLRCSPRSGDLSVYWYQQSLDQGLQFLIQYYNGEERAKGNILERFSAQQFPDLHSELNLSSLELGDSALYFCASSPWGSSYNEQFFGPGTRLTVL.

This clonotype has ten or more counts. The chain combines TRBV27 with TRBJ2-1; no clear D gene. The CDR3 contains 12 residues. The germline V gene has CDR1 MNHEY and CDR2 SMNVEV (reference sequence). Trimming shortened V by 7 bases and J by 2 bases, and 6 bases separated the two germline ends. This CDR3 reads CASTLTYNEQFF. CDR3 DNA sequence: TGTGCCAGCACCCTCACCTACAATGAGCAGTTCTTC.